The 27 T cell receptor beta chains below were found in one sample sequenced in a study of cytomegalovirus exposure and HLA in healthy donors. The PCR used 60 Vbeta and 13 Jbeta primers. Clones were read by immunoSEQ multiplex PCR, and TCRdb kept only the in-frame ones, dropping some. Of about 150,000 clones detected, 80% to 90% appear once; the ten largest clones hold under 8%. Specimen: PBMCs. The receptors derive from a man between 50 and 59 years old in good health and CMV-seropositive.

The genes are TRBV7-3 and TRBJ2-1; 7 positions agree with TRBD2. The CDR3 totals 15 residues. The junction had 7 bases not matched to a gene; V was cut back by 5 bases and J by 3 bases. Germline loops: CDR1 SGHTA, CDR2 FQGTGA. CDR3 sequence: CASSHGRPDYNEQFF. As DNA, the CDR3 is TGTGCCAGCAGCCACGGGAGGCCAGACTACAATGAGCAGTTCTTC.

The rearrangement joins TRBV28 to TRBJ1-5, with D possibly being TRBD1 (6 bases). There are 16 residues in the CDR3. V dropped 4 bases and J dropped 4 bases, with 17 bases sitting between them. Germline V gene sequence: CDR1 MDHEN, CDR2 SYDVKM. In DNA form, the CDR3 reads TGTGCCAGCAGTTACCCCGAACAGGGCCAGAATCAGCCCCAGCATTTT. Translation gives CASSYPEQGQNQPQHF.

The chain joins TRBV5-1 to TRBJ2-1, with D possibly being TRBD1 (5 bases). There are 13 residues in the CDR3. Deletions cut 4 bases from V and 4 bases from J, with 9 bases between. CDR1 is SGHRS and CDR2 is YFSETQ in the germline V gene. The CDR3 DNA is TGCGCCAGCAGCGACAGTTATTACAATGAGCAGTTCTTC. Its translation is CASSDSYYNEQFF.

The rearrangement joins TRBV30 to TRBJ2-5, with a tentative D call TRBD1 (5 bases). The germline gives CDR1 GTSNPN, CDR2 SVGIG (reference sequence). The CDR3 consists of 13 residues. Trimming removed 5 bases from V and 1 base from J, with 11 bases in between. The CDR3 DNA reads as TGTGCCTGGGAATGGGGCCTCCAAGAGACCCAGTACTTC. Its translation is CAWEWGLQETQYF.

The chain recombines TRBV5-1 with TRBJ1-1, with 8 bases fitting TRBD1. Germline assignment: CDR1 SGHRS and CDR2 YFSETQ. This CDR3 has 15 amino acids. V shed 2 bases and J 5 bases; nucleotides not matched to a gene: 8. The CDR3 coding sequence is TGCGCCAGCAGCTTACCTGACAGGGGAGGTACTGAAGCTTTCTTT. Translation gives CASSLPDRGGTEAFF.

The chain couples TRBV29-1 to TRBJ2-1, with a weak D call TRBD1 (6 bases). Trimming cost V 0 bases and J 7 bases, with 13 bases left between them. Per germline, CDR1 SQVTM and CDR2 ANQGSEA. The CDR3 spans 14 residues. The CDR3, as DNA: TGCAGCGTTGAAGATGCGTTAGGGGGTAATGAGCAGTTCTTC. It is translated as CSVEDALGGNEQFF.

The rearrangement joins TRBV12-5 to TRBJ2-7; D unresolved. Germline V gives CDR1 LGHNT, CDR2 FRNRAP. The CDR3 is 12 amino acids. Between the trimmed V and J ends, which lost 1 base and 5 bases, there was a span of 6 bases. CDR3: CASGLGRNEQYF. The DNA of the CDR3 is TGTGCTAGTGGTTTGGGGAGAAACGAGCAGTACTTC.

The chain joins TRBV10-3 to TRBJ2-2; 11 bases fit TRBD2. CDR3 length: 16 residues. With V trimmed by 11 bases and J by 4 bases, 12 bases remained unmatched. Germline CDR1 and CDR2: ENHRY and SYGVKD. Here the CDR3 reads CASSSGRAIGTGELFF. As DNA, the CDR3 is TGTGCCTCTAGTAGCGGGAGGGCCATCGGCACCGGGGAGCTGTTTTTT.

The chain couples TRBV5-1 to TRBJ2-3; tentative D call: TRBD2 (6 bases). V was cut by 4 bases and J by 8 bases, with 26 bases left in between. The germline CDR1 and CDR2 sequences are SGHRS and YFSETQ. The CDR3 loop spans 17 amino acids. The DNA for the CDR3 is TGCGCCAGCAGCACGGGACTCCTAGTGGAGGGGTTCCCTACGCAGTATTTT. Translation: CASSTGLLVEGFPTQYF.

The chain recombines TRBV18 with TRBJ1-2; a weak D match, TRBD1 (5 bases). The V and J ends lost 3 bases and 6 bases respectively, with 11 bases between them. Germline lookup yields CDR1 KGHSH and CDR2 LQKENI. The CDR3 consists of 13 residues. DNA of the CDR3: TGTGCCAGCTCACCCGGGGGTAAGGATGGCTACACCTTC. This encodes CASSPGGKDGYTF.

The chain employs TRBV18 and TRBJ2-7; 9 bases are shared with TRBD2. This CDR3 comprises 13 residues. V was clipped by 3 bases and J by 6 bases; unmatched bases: 3. In germline, CDR1 is KGHSH, CDR2 LQKENI. CDR3 nucleotide sequence: TGTGCCAGCTCACCGGGACTAGCTCGCGAGCAGTACGTC. It yields the protein CASSPGLAREQYV.

The chain carries TRBV5-1 and TRBJ2-7; 7 nucleotides line up with TRBD1. V lost 0 bases, J lost 2 bases, and 2 bases stayed unmatched. The CDR3 runs 14 residues. Germline V lookup: CDR1 SGHRS, CDR2 YFSETQ. CDR3 sequence reads: CASSLAGQTYEQYF. The CDR3, as DNA: TGCGCCAGCAGCTTGGCGGGACAGACCTACGAGCAGTACTTC.

The chain links TRBV4-1 to TRBJ1-6; TRBD1 is a possible D gene (5 bases). The ends were cut back, 0 bases at V and 0 bases at J, with 15 bases in the middle. The CDR3 has 19 amino acids. CDR1 and CDR2 (germline): MGHRA, YSYEKL. The CDR3 DNA reads TGCGCCAGCAGCCAAGATTATCAGGGACTAAGCTCCTATAATTCACCCCTCCACTTT. Its translation: CASSQDYQGLSSYNSPLHF.

This clone was observed a single time. The chain combines TRBV11-3 with TRBJ2-1; 10 positions match TRBD2. V lost 5 bases and J lost 6; bases outside the gene matches: 7. The CDR3 extends over 15 amino acids. Per germline, CDR1 SGHNT and CDR2 YENEEA. The CDR3 loop is CASSPRLAGGNEQFF. Here the CDR3 DNA reads TGTGCCAGCAGCCCTAGACTAGCGGGCGGCAATGAGCAGTTCTTC.

This sequence joins TRBV2 and TRBJ2-3; 14 bases are a match to TRBD2. Per germline, CDR1 SNHLY and CDR2 FYNNEI. This CDR3 spans 15 amino acids. J lost 4 bases, V lost 6 bases, and 3 bases had no gene match. This chain's CDR3 is CASSRLAGGPDTQYF. The CDR3 bases are TGTGCCAGCAGCCGACTAGCGGGAGGGCCAGATACGCAGTATTTT.

This chain links TRBV27 with TRBJ2-7; D is uncertain. CDR3 length equals 11 residues. Germline V gene data show CDR1 as MNHEY and CDR2 as SMNVEV (reference sequence). Trimming left V 2 bases short and J 6 bases short, with 5 bases between. The CDR3 is CASSLLGEQYF. DNA for the CDR3: TGTGCCAGCAGTTTACTCGGCGAGCAGTACTTC.

The chain recombines TRBV5-6 with TRBJ2-7; a weak D match, TRBD2 (6 bases). Germline-derived CDR1 and CDR2 are SGHDT and YYEEEE. V gave up 3 bases and J gave up 9 bases, with 16 bases separating them. This CDR3 region has 13 residues. CDR3 region: CASSWGTDGGQYF. CDR3 sequence (DNA): TGTGCCAGCAGCTGGGGGACCGACGGGGGGCAGTACTTC.

This clone came up once. The chain carries TRBV9 and TRBJ2-1; TRBD2 might be the D (6 bases). The V gene's germline CDR1 is SGDLS and CDR2 YYNGEE. The germline V and J ends were trimmed by 3 bases and 6 bases, with 16 bases remaining between them. This CDR3 spans 15 amino acids. This chain's CDR3 is CASSASGTSFNEQFF. The CDR3 DNA reads as TGTGCCAGCAGCGCTTCCGGGACTTCGTTCAATGAGCAGTTCTTC.

The rearrangement links TRBV2 to TRBJ2-1; 13 bases align to TRBD2. Unmatched junction bases numbered 6, after V lost 5 bases and J lost 2 bases. The CDR3 is made up of 17 amino acids. CDR1 is SNHLY, CDR2 FYNNEI, per germline. The CDR3 is CASSHRTSGSPYNEQFF. The CDR3 nucleotides are TGTGCCAGCAGTCATAGGACTAGCGGGAGTCCCTACAATGAGCAGTTCTTC.

The rearrangement uses TRBV9 and TRBJ2-2; the D is unclear. This CDR3 region has 18 residues. Trimming cost V 0 bases and J 6 bases, with 21 bases left between them. CDR1 SGDLS and CDR2 YYNGEE come from the germline V gene. The CDR3 spells CASSVGRIQILSPGELFF. The CDR3 DNA sequence: TGTGCCAGCAGCGTAGGCCGAATACAGATACTCTCCCCCGGGGAGCTGTTTTTT.

This clone is a singleton in its sample. This chain uses TRBV10-2 with TRBJ1-2, with D perhaps TRBD1 (6 bases). Trimming left V 11 bases short and J 5 bases short, with 15 bases between. Germline V gene lookup returns CDR1 WSHSY and CDR2 SAAADI. This CDR3 is built from 12 residues. CDR3 DNA: TGCGCCTCTCGGGGGGGCGATTATGGCTACACCTTC. Translating gives CASRGGDYGYTF.

This clone occurred a few times. The V call is TRBV15, the J call TRBJ2-7; D ambiguous. V dropped 1 base and J dropped 1 base, with 8 bases sitting between them. This CDR3 is 14 amino acids long. CDR1 and CDR2 (germline): LNHNV, YYDKDF (reference sequence). The CDR3 DNA follows: TGTGCCACCAGCAGAGTTGGGCAGTCCTACGAGCAGTACTTC. As protein: CATSRVGQSYEQYF.

The genes are TRBV7-9 and TRBJ2-3; TRBD2 might be the D (5 bases). The CDR3 is 19 amino acids. V dropped 5 bases and J dropped 0 bases, with 24 bases sitting between them. Germline V gene lookup returns CDR1 SEHNR and CDR2 FQNEAQ (reference sequence). CDR3 sequence: CASSHPWRVRTSSTDTQYF. The CDR3 bases are TGTGCCAGCAGCCACCCCTGGCGGGTACGAACCTCTAGCACAGATACGCAGTATTTT.

This sequence joins TRBV5-1 and TRBJ1-1, with a weak D call TRBD1 (5 bases). Looked up from germline, CDR1 is SGHRS and CDR2 is YFSETQ. This CDR3 has 17 residues. The V end was cut by 4 bases, the J end by 0 bases, with 19 bases between. The CDR3: CASSLGPRQGMNTEAFF. The CDR3 DNA reads TGCGCCAGCAGCCTTGGACCGCGCCAGGGCATGAACACTGAAGCTTTCTTT.

This chain uses TRBV5-4 with TRBJ2-3; D is ambiguous. V was cut by 0 bases and J by 0 bases, with 5 bases left in between. Germline V gene sequence: CDR1 SGHNT, CDR2 YYREEE (reference sequence). The CDR3 length is 14 residues. The CDR3 reads CASSLESSTDTQYF. Written as DNA, the CDR3 is TGTGCCAGCAGCTTGGAGAGTAGCACAGATACGCAGTATTTT.

This chain joins TRBV7-3 and TRBJ2-5; TRBD2 agrees at 9 bases. This CDR3 has 13 amino acids. Losses at the gene ends were 5 bases for V and 11 bases for J; bases not matched to a gene: 9. CDR1 and CDR2 (germline): SGHTA, FQGTGA. The DNA for the CDR3 is TGTGCCAGCAGCCCCGCGACTAGCGGAGCTCAGTACTTC. This codes for CASSPATSGAQYF.

This chain connects TRBV19 to TRBJ2-5; 8 positions agree with TRBD2. With 4 bases clipped from V and 5 bases from J, the junction kept 9 bases outside the gene matches. There are 15 residues in the CDR3. Germline V lookup: CDR1 LNHDA, CDR2 SQIVND (reference sequence). The CDR3 bases are TGTGCCAGTAGTACCACGCGGGGGGCCGTGGAGACCCAGTACTTC. Translating gives CASSTTRGAVETQYF.